Each of the 11 T cell receptor beta chains below was sequenced from the same sample in a study of blood T cell repertoires in COVID-19. Here immunoSEQ multiplex PCR was the method, and the copy in TCRdb shows in-frame clones only, minus some. This table holds hundreds of thousands of clones, roughly 84% found once. Specimen: peripheral blood. The receptor source for this set is a woman between 35 and 50 years old with active or convalescent COVID-19.

This clone has only one observation. The J gene is TRBJ1-3, the V gene TRBV2; D unresolved. V was cut by 5 bases and J by 0 bases, with 14 bases left in between. Germline V CDR1 and CDR2: SNHLY, FYNNEI. The CDR3 totals 16 residues. The CDR3 protein is CASSPPRTDSGNTIYF. The CDR3 DNA sequence: TGTGCCAGCAGTCCTCCTCGGACTGACTCTGGAAACACCATATATTTT.

The chain uses TRBV5-1 and TRBJ2-3, with 7 bases lining up with TRBD2. The CDR3 runs to 14 residues. V lost 9 bases to trimming and J lost 3 bases; unmatched junction nucleotides: 10. CDR1 SGHRS and CDR2 YFSETQ come from the germline V gene. CDR3 in amino acids: CATAGEGRTDTQYF. The CDR3 DNA follows: TGCGCCACCGCCGGGGAGGGGCGGACAGATACGCAGTATTTT.

The CDR3 coding sequence is TGTGCCAGCAGCTTAGTCGGGACAGGAGCTGGAAACACCATATATTTT. It codes for CASSLVGTGAGNTIYF. The chain links TRBV7-8 to TRBJ1-3; TRBD1 aligns across 8 bases. The germline gives CDR1 SGHVS, CDR2 FQNEAQ. This CDR3 is built from 16 residues. J gave up 2 bases and V 1 base, and 4 bases lay outside the gene matches. The full variable domain, with the rest looked up from reference TRBV7-8 and TRBJ1-3, is GAGVSQSPRYKVAKRGQDVALRCDPISGHVSLFWYQQALGQGPEFLTYFQNEAQLDKSGLPSDRFFAERPEGSVSTLKIQRTQQEDSAVYLCASSLVGTGAGNTIYFGEGSWLTVV.

The chain is built from TRBV7-9 and TRBJ2-7, with D perhaps TRBD1 (5 bases). Germline V gene lookup returns CDR1 SEHNR and CDR2 FQNEAQ (reference sequence). CDR3 length: 16 residues. Trimming left V 5 bases short and J 2 bases short, with 19 bases between. In DNA, the CDR3 is TGTGCCAGCAGCCCTCATTCAGGGCGTTCGACCTACGAGCAGTACTTC. The encoded protein is CASSPHSGRSTYEQYF.

The chain couples TRBV7-9 to TRBJ1-2; D perhaps matches TRBD1 (6 bases). Looked up from germline, CDR1 is SEHNR and CDR2 is FQNEAQ (reference sequence). Trimming left V 2 bases short and J 4 bases short, with 11 bases between. CDR3 length equals 14 residues. This CDR3 reads CASSLTTGTYGYTF. The CDR3 bases are TGTGCCAGCAGCTTAACCACAGGGACCTATGGCTACACCTTC.

V and J are TRBV9 and TRBJ1-1; TRBD1 aligns across 7 bases. The CDR3 sequence is 14 residues long. Trimming took 3 bases from V and 4 from J; bases not matched to a gene: 6. Germline loops: CDR1 SGDLS, CDR2 YYNGEE. DNA for the CDR3: TGTGCCAGCAGCGGGAGGGACAGTTCCACTGAAGCTTTCTTT. Translating gives CASSGRDSSTEAFF.

The chain couples TRBV6-5 to TRBJ1-2, with D tentatively TRBD1 (6 bases). This CDR3 is built from 13 residues. The germline V and J ends were trimmed by 4 bases and 4 bases, with 10 bases remaining between them. CDR1 is MNHEY, CDR2 SVGAGI, per germline. The CDR3 region is CASSLTDSYGYTF. The CDR3 nucleotides read TGTGCCAGCAGTTTAACGGACAGCTATGGCTACACCTTC.

The V gene is TRBV21-1, the J gene TRBJ1-6. TRBV21-1 is tagged as a pseudogene. This CDR3 is built from 17 residues. The chain's CDR3 is CASSKELRGSYNSPLHF. The CDR3 DNA sequence: TGTGCCAGCAGCAAAGAATTACGAGGGTCGTATAATTCACCCCTCCACTTT.

This clone was counted at least ten times. V and J are TRBV15 and TRBJ1-2; D remains ambiguous. The CDR3 extends over 16 amino acids. Trimming took 0 bases from V and 0 from J, leaving 11 bases between them. The germline gives CDR1 LNHNV, CDR2 YYDKDF (reference sequence). This CDR3 reads CATSRDADLANYGYTF. CDR3 sequence (DNA): TGTGCCACCAGCAGAGATGCAGACTTAGCTAACTATGGCTACACCTTC.

V gene TRBV27 combines with J gene TRBJ1-5; 7 bases align to TRBD1. V lost 5 bases to trimming and J lost 4 bases; unmatched junction nucleotides: 14. Germline CDR1 and CDR2: MNHEY and SMNVEV (reference sequence). CDR3 length equals 17 residues. In DNA, the CDR3 is TGTGCCAGCAGTCTTCTACCTACAGGGGCTACAAATCAGCCCCAGCATTTT. Translation: CASSLLPTGATNQPQHF.

This chain links TRBV14 with TRBJ2-1, with a weak D call TRBD2 (5 bases). This CDR3 has 14 amino acids. Germline V CDR1 and CDR2: SGHDN, FVKESK. Trimming removed 6 bases from V and 4 bases from J, with 13 bases in between. CDR3 DNA sequence: TGTGCCAGCAGTCGGACGGGGTTTTACAATGAGCAGTTCTTC. Residues: CASSRTGFYNEQFF. Filled out from reference TRBV14 and TRBJ2-1, the complete variable domain reads EAGVTQFPSHSVIEKGQTVTLRCDPISGHDNLYWYRRVMGKEIKFLLHFVKESKQDESGMPNNRFLAERTGGTYSTLKVQPAELEDSGVYFCASSRTGFYNEQFFGPGTRLTVL.